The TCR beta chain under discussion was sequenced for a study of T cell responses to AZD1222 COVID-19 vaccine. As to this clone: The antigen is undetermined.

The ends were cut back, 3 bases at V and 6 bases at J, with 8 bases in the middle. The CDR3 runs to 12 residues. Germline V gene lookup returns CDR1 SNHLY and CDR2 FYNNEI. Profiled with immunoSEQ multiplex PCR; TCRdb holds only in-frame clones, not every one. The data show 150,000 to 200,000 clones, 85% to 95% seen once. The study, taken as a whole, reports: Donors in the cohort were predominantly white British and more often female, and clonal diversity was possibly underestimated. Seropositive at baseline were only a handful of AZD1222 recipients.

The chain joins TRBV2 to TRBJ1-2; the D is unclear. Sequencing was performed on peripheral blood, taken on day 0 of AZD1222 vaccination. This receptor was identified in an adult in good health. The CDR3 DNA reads TGTGCCAGCAGTGATGAAAGGGATGGCTACACCTTC. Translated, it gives CASSDERDGYTF.